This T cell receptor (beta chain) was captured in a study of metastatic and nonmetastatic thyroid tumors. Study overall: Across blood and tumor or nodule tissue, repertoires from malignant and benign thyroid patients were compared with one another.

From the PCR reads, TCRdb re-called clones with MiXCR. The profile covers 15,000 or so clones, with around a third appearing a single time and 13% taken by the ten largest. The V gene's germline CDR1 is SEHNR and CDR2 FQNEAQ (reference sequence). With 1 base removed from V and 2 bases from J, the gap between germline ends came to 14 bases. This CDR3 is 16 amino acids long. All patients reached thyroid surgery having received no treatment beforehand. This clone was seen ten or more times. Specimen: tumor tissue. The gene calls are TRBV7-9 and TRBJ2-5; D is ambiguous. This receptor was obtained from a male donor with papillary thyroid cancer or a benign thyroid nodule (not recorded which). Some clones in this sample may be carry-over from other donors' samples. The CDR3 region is CASSLGPIGFQETQYF. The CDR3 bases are TGTGCCAGCAGCTTAGGGCCAATAGGGTTTCAAGAGACCCAGTACTTC.